This TCR beta chain was sequenced in a study of cytomegalovirus exposure and HLA in healthy donors. Findings of the study overall: There were several of the most significant clusters that appeared linked to common viral pathogens in a later analysis.

The CDR3 loop spans 17 amino acids. Germline V CDR1 and CDR2: SGDLS, YYNGEE. Trimming left V 3 bases short and J 2 bases short, with 20 bases between. Researchers ran the PCR with 60 Vbeta and 13 Jbeta primers. As handled by the study authors: In a later analysis, 10 million to 11 million of 65 million to 90 million unique beta chains occurred in at least two donors. Method: immunoSEQ multiplex PCR; TCRdb's copy keeps in-frame clones and lacks some. V and J calls plus clone size are reproduced from that table; the DNA served to infer D and trimming. Counted here are over 150,000 clones, around nine tenths occurring once; the ten biggest clones make up 0.85%. As for this clone: The antigen remains undetermined.

The rearrangement links TRBV9 to TRBJ1-2; D is possibly TRBD1 (5 bases). The origin of this receptor is a woman between 25 and 40 years old in good health and CMV-seronegative. Material for sequencing was PBMCs. The CDR3 DNA is TGTGCCAGCAGCGCTAGGGGACCGGGGGGTCCAAACTATGGCTACACCTTC. Translating gives CASSARGPGGPNYGYTF.